This entry describes one TCR beta chain. What this receptor recognizes is not known. No base quality values were provided; no much bigger clone lies one nucleotide off. This entry is derived from a study of technical replicates of blood from a handful of donors (dated by TCRdb to the late 2010s). Trimming takes 7 bases from V and 1 base from J, and the germline ends sit 14 bases apart. The germline V gene (reference sequence) sets CDR1 to SEHNR and CDR2 to FQNEAQ. Including cysteine and phenylalanine, the CDR3 has 14 amino acids. Only the CDR3 region is kept as DNA, spanning 42 bases read in frame from base 1. Receptor amplification or capture employed the immunoSEQ multiplex PCR assay. TCRdb re-hosts the immuneACCESS table, in-frame sequences only. Its copies lack some clones; in the studies checked, an unresolved V gene accounts for under half of them, and the cause for the rest is not known. The sample contains tens of thousands of clones, roughly 94% of them found a single time. Clones ranked in the top ten supply 0.38% of the sample.

This TCR was recovered from a human donor in good health. This receptor chain uses TRBV7-9 and TRBJ2-7; the best D guess is TRBD2, with 7 bases matching. Sequenced material: T cells isolated from PBMCs. The CDR3 protein: CASTPGGGSYEQYF. The sequenced DNA is TGTGCCAGCACCCCGGGGGGCGGATCCTACGAGCAGTACTTC. The reference TRBV7-9 and TRBJ2-7 proteins fill in what lies around the CDR3, so the full variable domain reads DTGVSQNPRHKITKRGQNVTFRCDPISEHNRLYWYRQTLGQGPEFLTYFQNEAQLEKSRLLSDRFSAERPKGSFSTLEIQRTEQGDSAMYLCASTPGGGSYEQYFGPGTRLTVT.